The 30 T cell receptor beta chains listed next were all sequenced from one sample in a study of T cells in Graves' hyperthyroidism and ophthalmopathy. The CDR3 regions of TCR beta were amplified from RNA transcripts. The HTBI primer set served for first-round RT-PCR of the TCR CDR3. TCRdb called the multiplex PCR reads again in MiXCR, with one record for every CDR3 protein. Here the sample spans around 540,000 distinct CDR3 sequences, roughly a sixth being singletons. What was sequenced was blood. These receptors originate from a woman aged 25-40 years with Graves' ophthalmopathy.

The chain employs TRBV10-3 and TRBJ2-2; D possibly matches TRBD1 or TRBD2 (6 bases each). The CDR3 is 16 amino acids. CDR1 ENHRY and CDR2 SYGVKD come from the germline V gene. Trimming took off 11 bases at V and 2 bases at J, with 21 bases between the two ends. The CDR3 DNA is TGTGCCTCCGGGACTTCAACAGGGTTAAACACCGGGGAGCTGTTTTTT. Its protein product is CASGTSTGLNTGELFF.

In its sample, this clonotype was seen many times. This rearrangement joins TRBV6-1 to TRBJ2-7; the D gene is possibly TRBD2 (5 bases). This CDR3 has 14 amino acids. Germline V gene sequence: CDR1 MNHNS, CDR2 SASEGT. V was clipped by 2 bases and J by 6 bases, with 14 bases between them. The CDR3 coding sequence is TGTGCCAGCAGTGAATTGAACGGGAAGGGCGAGCAGTACTTC. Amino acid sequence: CASSELNGKGEQYF.

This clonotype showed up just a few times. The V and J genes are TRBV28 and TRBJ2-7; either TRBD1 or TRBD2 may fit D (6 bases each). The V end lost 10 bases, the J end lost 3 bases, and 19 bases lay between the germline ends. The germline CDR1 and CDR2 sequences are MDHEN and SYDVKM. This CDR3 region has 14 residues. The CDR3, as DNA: TGTGCCACCTCCCCCCCGGGGGCGCGCTACGAGCAGTACTTC. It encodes CATSPPGARYEQYF.

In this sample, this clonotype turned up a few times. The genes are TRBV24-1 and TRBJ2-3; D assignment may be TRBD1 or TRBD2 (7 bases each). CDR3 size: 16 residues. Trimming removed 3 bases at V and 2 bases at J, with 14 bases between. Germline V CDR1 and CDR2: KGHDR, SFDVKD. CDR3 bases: TGTGCCACCAGTGATACCCAGGGGGGGTCCACAGATACGCAGTATTTT. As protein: CATSDTQGGSTDTQYF.

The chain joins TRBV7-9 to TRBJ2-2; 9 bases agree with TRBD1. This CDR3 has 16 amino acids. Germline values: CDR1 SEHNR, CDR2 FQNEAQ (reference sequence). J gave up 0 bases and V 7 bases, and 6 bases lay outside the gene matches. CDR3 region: CASINGQGSNTGELFF. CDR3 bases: TGTGCCAGCATCAACGGACAGGGGTCGAACACCGGGGAGCTGTTTTTT.

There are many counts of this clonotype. The CDR3 is CAISGDSTTDTQYF. The DNA of the CDR3 is TGTGCCATAAGCGGGGACTCGACTACAGATACGCAGTATTTT. The chain employs TRBV10-3 and TRBJ2-3; 7 bases agree with TRBD2. With 9 bases clipped from V and 3 bases from J, the junction kept 9 bases outside the gene matches. Germline-derived CDR1 and CDR2 are ENHRY and SYGVKD. The CDR3 extends over 14 amino acids.

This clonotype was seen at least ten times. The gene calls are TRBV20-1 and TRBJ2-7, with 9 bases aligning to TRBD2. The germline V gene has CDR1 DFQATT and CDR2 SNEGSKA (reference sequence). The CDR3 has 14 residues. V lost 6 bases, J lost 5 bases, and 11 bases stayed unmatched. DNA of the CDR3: TGCAGTGCGAGGGCGGGAGGGCCTTCCAACGAGCAGTACTTC. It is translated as CSARAGGPSNEQYF.

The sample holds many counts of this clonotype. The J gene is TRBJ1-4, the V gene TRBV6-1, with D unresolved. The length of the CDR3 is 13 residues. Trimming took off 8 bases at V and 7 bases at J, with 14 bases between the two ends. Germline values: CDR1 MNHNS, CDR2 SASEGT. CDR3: CASGGMGGEKLFF. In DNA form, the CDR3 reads TGTGCCAGCGGAGGAATGGGTGGTGAAAAACTGTTTTTT.

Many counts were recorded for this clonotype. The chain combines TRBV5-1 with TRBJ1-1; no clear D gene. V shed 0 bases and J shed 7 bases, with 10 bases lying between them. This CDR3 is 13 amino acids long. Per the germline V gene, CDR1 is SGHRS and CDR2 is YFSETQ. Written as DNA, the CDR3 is TGCGCCAGCAGCTTGGATGTTTTGGATGAAGCTTTCTTT. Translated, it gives CASSLDVLDEAFF.

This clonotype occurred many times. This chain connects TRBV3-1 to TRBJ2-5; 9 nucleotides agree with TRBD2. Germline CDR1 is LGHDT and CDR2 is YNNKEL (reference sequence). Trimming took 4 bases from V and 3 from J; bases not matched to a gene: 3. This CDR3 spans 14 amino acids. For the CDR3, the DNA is TGTGCCAGCAGCCGACGACTAGCGGAAGAGACCCAGTACTTC. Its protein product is CASSRRLAEETQYF.

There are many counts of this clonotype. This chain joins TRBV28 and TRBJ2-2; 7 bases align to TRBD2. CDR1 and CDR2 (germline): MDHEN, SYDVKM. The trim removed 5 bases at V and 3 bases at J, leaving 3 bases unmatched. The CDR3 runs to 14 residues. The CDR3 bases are TGTGCCAGCAGTCTCCTAGCGGACACCGGGGAGCTGTTTTTT. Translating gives CASSLLADTGELFF.

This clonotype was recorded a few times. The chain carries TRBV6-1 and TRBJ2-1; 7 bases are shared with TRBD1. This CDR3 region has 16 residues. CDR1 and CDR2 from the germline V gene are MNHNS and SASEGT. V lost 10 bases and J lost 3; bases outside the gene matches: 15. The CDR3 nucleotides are TGTGCCACCCTTCGAATAGCCGGGACAGTCTACAATGAGCAGTTCTTC. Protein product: CATLRIAGTVYNEQFF.

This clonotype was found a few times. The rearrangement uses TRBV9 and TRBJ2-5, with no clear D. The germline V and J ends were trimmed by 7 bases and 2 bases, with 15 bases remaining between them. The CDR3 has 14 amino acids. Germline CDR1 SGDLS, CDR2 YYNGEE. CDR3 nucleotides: TGTGCCAGCTCGAGGAGCGAGCCTCAAGAGACCCAGTACTTC. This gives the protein CASSRSEPQETQYF.

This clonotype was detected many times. CDR3 bases: TGTGCCAGCAGCTTGAGCTCGACCACTGAAGCTTTCTTT. Translating it yields CASSLSSTTEAFF. The rearrangement uses TRBV5-6 and TRBJ1-1; D remains ambiguous. The V end was cut by 1 base, the J end by 4 bases, with 8 bases between. This CDR3 is 13 amino acids long. Germline CDR1 SGHDT, CDR2 YYEEEE. The full variable domain, completed using reference TRBV5-6 and TRBJ1-1, is DAGVTQSPTHLIKTRGQQVTLRCSPKSGHDTVSWYQQALGQGPQFIFQYYEEEERQRGNFPDRFSGHQFPNYSSELNVNALLLGDSALYLCASSLSSTTEAFFGQGTRLTVV.

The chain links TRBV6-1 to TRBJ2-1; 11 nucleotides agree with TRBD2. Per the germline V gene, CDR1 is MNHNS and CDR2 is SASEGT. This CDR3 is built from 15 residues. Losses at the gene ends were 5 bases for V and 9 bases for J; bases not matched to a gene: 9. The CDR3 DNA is TGTGCCAGCAGTCGGCCCGGACTAGCGGGCGGTGAGCAGTTCTTC. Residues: CASSRPGLAGGEQFF.

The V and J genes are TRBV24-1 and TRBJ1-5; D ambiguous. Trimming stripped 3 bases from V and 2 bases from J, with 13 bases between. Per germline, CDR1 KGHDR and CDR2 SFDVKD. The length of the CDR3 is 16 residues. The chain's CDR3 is CATSDPLASGNQPQHF. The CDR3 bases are TGTGCCACCAGTGATCCTCTTGCCTCCGGCAATCAGCCCCAGCATTTT.

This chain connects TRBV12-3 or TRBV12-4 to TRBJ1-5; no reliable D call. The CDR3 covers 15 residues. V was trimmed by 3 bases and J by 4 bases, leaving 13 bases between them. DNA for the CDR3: TGTGCCAGCAGTTTGGAGAGGAACAGTAATCAGCCCCAGCATTTT. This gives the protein CASSLERNSNQPQHF.

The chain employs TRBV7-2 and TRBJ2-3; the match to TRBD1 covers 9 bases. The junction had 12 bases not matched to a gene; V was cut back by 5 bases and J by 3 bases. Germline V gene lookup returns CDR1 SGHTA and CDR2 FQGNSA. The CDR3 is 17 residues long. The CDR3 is CASSQYFGDRATDTQYF. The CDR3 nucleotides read TGTGCCAGCAGCCAATATTTTGGGGACAGGGCGACAGATACGCAGTATTTT.

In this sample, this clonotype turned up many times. In DNA, the CDR3 is TGTGCCATCAGGACCGGGACAGCCTCCTACGAGCAGTACTTC. It codes for CAIRTGTASYEQYF. V gene TRBV10-3 combines with J gene TRBJ2-7; 7 bases align to TRBD1. The CDR3 covers 14 residues. Germline-derived CDR1 and CDR2 are ENHRY and SYGVKD. The junction had 5 bases not matched to a gene; V was cut back by 6 bases and J by 0 bases.

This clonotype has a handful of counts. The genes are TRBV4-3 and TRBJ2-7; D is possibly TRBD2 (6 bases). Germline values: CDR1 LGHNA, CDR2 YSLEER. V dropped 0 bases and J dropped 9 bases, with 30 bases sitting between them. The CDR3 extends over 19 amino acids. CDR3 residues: CASSQDHQPEGLLLEGQYF. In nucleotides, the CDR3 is TGCGCCAGCAGCCAAGATCACCAACCTGAGGGACTTCTGCTCGAAGGGCAGTACTTC.

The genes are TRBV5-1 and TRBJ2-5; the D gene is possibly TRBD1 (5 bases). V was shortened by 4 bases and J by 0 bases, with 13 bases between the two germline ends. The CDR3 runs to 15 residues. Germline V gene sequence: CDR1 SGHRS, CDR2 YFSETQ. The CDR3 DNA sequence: TGCGCCAGCAGCCTCCAAGACAGTAACCAAGAGACCCAGTACTTC. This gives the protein CASSLQDSNQETQYF.

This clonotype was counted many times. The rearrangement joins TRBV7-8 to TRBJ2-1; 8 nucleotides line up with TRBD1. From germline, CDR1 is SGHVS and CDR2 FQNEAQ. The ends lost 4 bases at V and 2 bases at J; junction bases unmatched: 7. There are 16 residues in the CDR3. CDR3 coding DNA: TGTGCCAGCAGCTCGACAGGGGATAGGACCTACAATGAGCAGTTCTTC. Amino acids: CASSSTGDRTYNEQFF.

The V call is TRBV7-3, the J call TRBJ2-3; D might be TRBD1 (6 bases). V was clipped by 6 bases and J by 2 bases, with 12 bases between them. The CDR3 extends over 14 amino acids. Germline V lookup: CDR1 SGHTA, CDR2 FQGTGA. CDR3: CASSPGHNTDTQYF. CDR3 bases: TGTGCCAGCAGTCCGGGACACAACACAGATACGCAGTATTTT. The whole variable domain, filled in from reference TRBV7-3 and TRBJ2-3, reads GAGVSQTPSNKVTEKGKYVELRCDPISGHTALYWYRQSLGQGPEFLIYFQGTGAADDSGLPNDRFFAVRPEGSVSTLKIQRTERGDSAVYLCASSPGHNTDTQYFGPGTRLTVL.

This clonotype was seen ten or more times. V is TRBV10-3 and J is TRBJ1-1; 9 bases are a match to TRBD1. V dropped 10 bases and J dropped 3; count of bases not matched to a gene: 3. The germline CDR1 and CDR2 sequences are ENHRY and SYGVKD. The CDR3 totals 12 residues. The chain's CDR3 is CATRQGDTEAFF. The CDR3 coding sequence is TGTGCCACTCGACAGGGGGACACTGAAGCTTTCTTT.

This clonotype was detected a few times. The CDR3 sequence: CASSLRAGTIYEQYF. The DNA of the CDR3 is TGTGCCAGCAGCTTGAGGGCCGGGACAATATACGAGCAGTACTTC. The V gene is TRBV5-6, the J gene TRBJ2-7; D perhaps matches TRBD1 (6 bases). There are 15 residues in the CDR3. V was trimmed by 1 base and J by 4 bases, leaving 15 bases between them. Per germline, CDR1 SGHDT and CDR2 YYEEEE.

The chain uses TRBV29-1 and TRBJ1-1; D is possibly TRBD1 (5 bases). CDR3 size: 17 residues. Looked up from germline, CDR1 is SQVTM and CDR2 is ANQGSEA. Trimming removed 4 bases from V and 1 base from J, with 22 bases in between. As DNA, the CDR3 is TGCAGCGTTGTAAGAGGAGGGGCCACGGGTGGGAACACTGAAGCTTTCTTT. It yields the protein CSVVRGGATGGNTEAFF.

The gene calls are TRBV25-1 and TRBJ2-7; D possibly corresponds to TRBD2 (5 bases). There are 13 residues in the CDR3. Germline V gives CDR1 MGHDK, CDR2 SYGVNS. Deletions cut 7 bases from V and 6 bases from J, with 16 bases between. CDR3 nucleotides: TGTGCCAGCAATGACCCTAGCCTCTCCGAGCAGTACTTC. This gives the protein CASNDPSLSEQYF.

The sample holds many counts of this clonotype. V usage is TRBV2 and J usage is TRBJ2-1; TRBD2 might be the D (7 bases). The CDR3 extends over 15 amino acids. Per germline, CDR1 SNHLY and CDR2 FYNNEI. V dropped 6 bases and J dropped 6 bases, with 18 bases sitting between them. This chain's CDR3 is CASRAARGRVNEQFF. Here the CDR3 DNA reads TGTGCCAGCAGGGCAGCAAGGGGGAGGGTCAATGAGCAGTTCTTC.

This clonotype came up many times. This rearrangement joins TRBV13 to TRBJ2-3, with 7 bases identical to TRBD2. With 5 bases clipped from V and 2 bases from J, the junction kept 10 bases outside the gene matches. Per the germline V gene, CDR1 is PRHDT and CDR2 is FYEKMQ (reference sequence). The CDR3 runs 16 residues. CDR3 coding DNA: TGTGCCAGCAGCCGACCTGGGCTAGCGGTCACAGATACGCAGTATTTT. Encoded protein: CASSRPGLAVTDTQYF.

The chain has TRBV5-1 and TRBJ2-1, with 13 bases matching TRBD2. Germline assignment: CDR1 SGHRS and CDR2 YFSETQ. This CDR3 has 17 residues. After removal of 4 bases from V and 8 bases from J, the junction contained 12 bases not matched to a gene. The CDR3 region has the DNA TGCGCCAGCAGCACAGAGGGACTAGCGGGATCGGGCGATGAGCAGTTCTTC. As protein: CASSTEGLAGSGDEQFF.